This T cell receptor (beta chain) was recovered during a study of T cell clones after liver transplantation. Study summary: TCRbeta sequencing after a pre-transplant mixed lymphocyte reaction identified graft-donor-reactive clones, later tracked in post-transplant blood. Tolerant meant at least one year fully off immunosuppression without liver enzymes above twice normal. Draws occurred before transplant, before withdrawal, and after complete or failed withdrawal.

Measured with immunoSEQ multiplex PCR; TCRdb has only the in-frame clones, and not every one. This table holds about 85,000 clones, roughly 85% found once. Study results and limitations: Donor-reactive sequences fell more than third party-reactive ones, suggesting partial deletion.

The V and J ends lost 4 bases and 0 bases, in that order; junction bases with no gene match: 16. Germline CDR1 is MDHEN and CDR2 is SYDVKM. The CDR3 loop spans 19 amino acids. With regard to this clone: Its antigen is not known.

The sequenced sample was CD4+ T cells from blood, obtained 45 to 46 months after liver transplant. This TCR was sampled from a human patient who received a liver transplant. Some T cells may originate from the graft donor. The rearrangement uses TRBV28 and TRBJ1-1; 8 bases are shared with TRBD1. CDR3 sequence (DNA): TGTGCCAGCAGTTCCGGACAGGGCCCCTATGTGAACCTGAACACTGAAGCTTTCTTT. Protein product: CASSSGQGPYVNLNTEAFF.